This TCR beta chain was profiled in a study of shared clonotypes between healthy human individuals. V was pared by 3 bases and J by 4 bases, with 10 bases between. CDR1 is SGHVS, CDR2 FQNEAQ, per germline. CDR3 length: 14 residues. Libraries were prepared by immunoSEQ multiplex PCR; TCRdb keeps only in-frame clonotypes and omits some of them. This table holds some 470,000 clones, about three quarters found once. The chain recombines TRBV7-8 with TRBJ2-1; D is unresolved. The sequencing sample was made of PBMCs. The receptor's source is a woman aged 40 to 50 in good health. Some clones in this sample may be carry-over from other donors' samples. The CDR3 protein is CASSFRMGYNEQFF. CDR3 bases: TGTGCCAGCAGCTTTCGTATGGGATACAATGAGCAGTTCTTC.